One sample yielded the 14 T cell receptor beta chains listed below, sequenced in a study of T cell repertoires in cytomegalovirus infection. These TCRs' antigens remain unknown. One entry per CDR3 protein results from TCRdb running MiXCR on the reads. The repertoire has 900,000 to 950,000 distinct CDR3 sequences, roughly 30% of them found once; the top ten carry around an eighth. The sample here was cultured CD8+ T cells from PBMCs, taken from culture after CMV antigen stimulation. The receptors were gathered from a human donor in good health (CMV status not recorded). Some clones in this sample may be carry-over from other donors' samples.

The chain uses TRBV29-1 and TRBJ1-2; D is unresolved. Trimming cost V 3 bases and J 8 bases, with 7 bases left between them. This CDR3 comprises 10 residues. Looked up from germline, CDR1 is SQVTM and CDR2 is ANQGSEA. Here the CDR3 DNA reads TGCAGCGTTGAGCTGGGCGGCTACACCTTC. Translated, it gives CSVELGGYTF. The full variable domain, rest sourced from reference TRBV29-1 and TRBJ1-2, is SAVISQKPSRDICQRGTSLTIQCQVDSQVTMMFWYRQQPGQSLTLIATANQGSEATYESGFVIDKFPISRPNLTFSTLTVSNMSPEDSSIYLCSVELGGYTFGSGTRLTVV.

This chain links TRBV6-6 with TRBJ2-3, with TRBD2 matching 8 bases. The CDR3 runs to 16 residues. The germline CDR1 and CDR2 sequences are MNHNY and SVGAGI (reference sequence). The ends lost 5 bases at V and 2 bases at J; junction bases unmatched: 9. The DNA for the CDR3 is TGTGCCAGCAGTCACCTAAGCGGGGGCATCACAGATACGCAGTATTTT. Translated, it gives CASSHLSGGITDTQYF.

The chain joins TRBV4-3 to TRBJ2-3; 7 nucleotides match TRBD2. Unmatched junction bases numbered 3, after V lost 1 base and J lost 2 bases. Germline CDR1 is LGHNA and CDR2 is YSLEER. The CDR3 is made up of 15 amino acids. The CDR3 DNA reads TGCGCCAGCAGCCAAGGGGGGGGGACCACAGATACGCAGTATTTT. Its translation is CASSQGGGTTDTQYF.

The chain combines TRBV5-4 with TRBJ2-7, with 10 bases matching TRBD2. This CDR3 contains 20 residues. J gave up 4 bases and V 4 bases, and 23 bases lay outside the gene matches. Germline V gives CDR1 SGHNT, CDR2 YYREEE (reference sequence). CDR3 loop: CASSPEVGELAGPLPYEQYF. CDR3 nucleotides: TGTGCCAGCAGCCCGGAGGTGGGAGAACTAGCGGGGCCCTTACCTTACGAGCAGTACTTC.

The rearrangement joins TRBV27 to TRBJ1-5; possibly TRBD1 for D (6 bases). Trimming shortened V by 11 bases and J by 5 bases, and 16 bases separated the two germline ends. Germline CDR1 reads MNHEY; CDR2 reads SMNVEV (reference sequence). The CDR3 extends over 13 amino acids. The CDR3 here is CASGGGLDQPQHF. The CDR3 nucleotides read TGTGCCTCGGGGGGGGGGCTCGATCAGCCCCAGCATTTT.

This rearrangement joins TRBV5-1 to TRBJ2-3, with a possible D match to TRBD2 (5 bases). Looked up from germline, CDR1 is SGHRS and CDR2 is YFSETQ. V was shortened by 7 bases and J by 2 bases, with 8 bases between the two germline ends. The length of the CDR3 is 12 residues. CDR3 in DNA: TGCGCCAGCCACGGGGACACAGATACGCAGTATTTT. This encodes CASHGDTDTQYF. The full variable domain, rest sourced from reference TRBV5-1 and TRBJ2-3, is KAGVTQTPRYLIKTRGQQVTLSCSPISGHRSVSWYQQTPGQGLQFLFEYFSETQRNKGNFPGRFSGRQFSNSRSEMNVSTLELGDSALYLCASHGDTDTQYFGPGTRLTVL.

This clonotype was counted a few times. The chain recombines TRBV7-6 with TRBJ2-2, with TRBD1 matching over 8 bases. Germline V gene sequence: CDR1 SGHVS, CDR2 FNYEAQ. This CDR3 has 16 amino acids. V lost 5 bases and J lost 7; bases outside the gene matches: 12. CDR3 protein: CASSVPGRGLGGELFF. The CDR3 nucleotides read TGTGCCAGCAGCGTTCCGGGCAGGGGGCTCGGCGGGGAGCTGTTTTTT.

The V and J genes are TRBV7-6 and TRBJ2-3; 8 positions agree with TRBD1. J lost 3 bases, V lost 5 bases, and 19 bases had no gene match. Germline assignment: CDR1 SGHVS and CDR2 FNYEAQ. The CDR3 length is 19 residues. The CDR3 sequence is CASSAVGQGLLEGTDTQYF. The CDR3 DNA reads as TGTGCCAGCAGCGCGGTAGGACAGGGCCTCCTCGAGGGGACAGATACGCAGTATTTT.

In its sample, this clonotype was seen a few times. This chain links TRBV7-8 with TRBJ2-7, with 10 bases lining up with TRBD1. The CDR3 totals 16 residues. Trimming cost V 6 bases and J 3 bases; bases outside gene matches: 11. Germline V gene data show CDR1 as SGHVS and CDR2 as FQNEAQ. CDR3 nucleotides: TGTGCCAGCAGTACCCAACGACAGGGGGCTGACTACGAGCAGTACTTC. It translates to CASSTQRQGADYEQYF.

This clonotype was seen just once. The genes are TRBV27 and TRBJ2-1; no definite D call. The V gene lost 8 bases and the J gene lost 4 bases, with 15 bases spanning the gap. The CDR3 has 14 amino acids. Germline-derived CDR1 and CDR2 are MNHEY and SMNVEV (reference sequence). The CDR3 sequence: CASSDLGVYNEQFF. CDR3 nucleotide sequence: TGTGCCAGCTCAGATTTGGGTGTATACAATGAGCAGTTCTTC.

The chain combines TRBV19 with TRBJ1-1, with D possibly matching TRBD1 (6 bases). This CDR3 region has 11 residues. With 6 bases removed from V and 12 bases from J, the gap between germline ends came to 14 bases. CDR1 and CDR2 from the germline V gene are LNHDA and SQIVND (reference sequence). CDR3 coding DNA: TGTGCCAGTAGGTCGGCAGGGGTTCCTTTCTTT. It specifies CASRSAGVPFF.

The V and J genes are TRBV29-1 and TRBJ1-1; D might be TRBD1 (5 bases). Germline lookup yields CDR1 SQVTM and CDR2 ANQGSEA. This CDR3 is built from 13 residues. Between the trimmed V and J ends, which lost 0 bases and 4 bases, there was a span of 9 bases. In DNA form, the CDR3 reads TGCAGCGTTGAAGATCAGGGAAGCACTGAAGCTTTCTTT. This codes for CSVEDQGSTEAFF.

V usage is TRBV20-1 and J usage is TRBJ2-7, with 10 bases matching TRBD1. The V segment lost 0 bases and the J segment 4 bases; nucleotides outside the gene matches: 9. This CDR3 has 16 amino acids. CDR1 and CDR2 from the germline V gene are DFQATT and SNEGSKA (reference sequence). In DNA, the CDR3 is TGCAGTGCTAGAGATTCCCGGGACAGGGGATATTACGAGCAGTACGTC. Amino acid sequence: CSARDSRDRGYYEQYV.

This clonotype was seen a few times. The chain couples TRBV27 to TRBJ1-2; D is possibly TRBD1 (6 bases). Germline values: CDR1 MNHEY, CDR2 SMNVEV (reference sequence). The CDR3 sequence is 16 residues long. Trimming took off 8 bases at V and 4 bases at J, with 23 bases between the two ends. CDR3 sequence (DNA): TGTGCCAGCGCCGGGGGGCCCGACCCTCTTACCTATGGCTACACCTTC. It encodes CASAGGPDPLTYGYTF.